A single sample is the source of the 6 T cell receptor beta chains below, sequenced in a study of blood T cell repertoires in COVID-19. Data came from immunoSEQ multiplex PCR; TCRdb stores just in-frame clones and leaves some out. The sample carries 200,000 to 300,000 clones, about four fifths recorded once. Sequencing used peripheral blood. The receptors stem from a man older than 75 with acute or convalescent COVID-19.

The V call is TRBV5-1, the J call TRBJ1-1, with 9 bases identical to TRBD1. The ends lost 4 bases at V and 11 bases at J; junction bases unmatched: 15. The V gene's germline CDR1 is SGHRS and CDR2 YFSETQ. The CDR3 contains 15 residues. The CDR3 is CASSVPGTGRFGAFF. CDR3 DNA sequence: TGCGCCAGCAGCGTCCCCGGGACAGGGAGGTTTGGGGCTTTCTTT.

The rearrangement links TRBV5-1 to TRBJ2-1; 7 bases map to TRBD1. The germline gives CDR1 SGHRS, CDR2 YFSETQ. Unmatched junction bases numbered 4, after V lost 2 bases and J lost 2 bases. The CDR3 is 15 amino acids. The CDR3 DNA reads TGCGCCAGCAGCTTACAGGGGCGTCCCTACAATGAGCAGTTCTTC. Translated: CASSLQGRPYNEQFF.

The CDR3 DNA follows: TGCGCCAGCAGCCAAGGGAGGGGCCTAGCGGCCTCCTACGAGCAGTACTTC. It yields the protein CASSQGRGLAASYEQYF. The gene calls are TRBV4-1 and TRBJ2-7, with TRBD2 identical over 7 bases. Per the germline V gene, CDR1 is MGHRA and CDR2 is YSYEKL. This CDR3 region has 17 residues. Trimming at V came to 1 base and at J to 0 bases, leaving 9 bases not matched to a gene.

On this clone itself: The sample holds other DNA sequences that translate to the same CDR3. The CDR3 nucleotides read TGTGCCAGCAGTGAAAGGAGTCAGCCCCAGCATTTT. It translates to CASSERSQPQHF. The genes are TRBV6-1 and TRBJ1-5; no firm D call. This CDR3 has 12 amino acids. Germline V gene data show CDR1 as MNHNS and CDR2 as SASEGT. V was trimmed by 2 bases and J by 6 bases, leaving 5 bases between them.

The rearrangement joins TRBV7-2 to TRBJ1-1; D gene ambiguous. V lost 1 base to trimming and J lost 0 bases, with 9 bases between them. Germline V CDR1 and CDR2: SGHTA, FQGNSA. The CDR3 contains 15 residues. The CDR3 bases are TGTGCCAGCAGCTTAGTGGGAGTTATGAACACTGAAGCTTTCTTT. This translates into CASSLVGVMNTEAFF.

CDR3 loop: CAWSVGGRDSPLHF. The CDR3 DNA sequence: TGTGCCTGGAGTGTAGGAGGGAGGGATTCACCCCTCCACTTT. J is TRBJ1-6 and V is TRBV30; no firm D call. Germline assignment: CDR1 GTSNPN and CDR2 SVGIG (reference sequence). V lost 0 bases and J 8 bases, leaving 11 bases between the germline ends. CDR3 length: 14 amino acids. Looking up the rest from reference TRBV30 and TRBJ1-6 gives the full variable domain: SQTIHQWPATLVQPVGSPLSLECTVEGTSNPNLYWYRQAAGRGLQLLFYSVGIGQISSEVPQNLSASRPQDRQFILSSKKLLLSDSGFYLCAWSVGGRDSPLHFGNGTRLTVT.